The 15 T cell receptor beta chains below all came from one sample that was sequenced in a study of control samples from healthy donors and cancer patients. Repertoires were generated with immunoSEQ multiplex PCR, while TCRdb's copy carries only in-frame clones and drops some. The sample lists 160,000 or so clones; roughly 95% were seen once. Sequences were obtained from blood. The receptors were gathered from a woman in her twenties or thirties in good health.

This chain uses TRBV28 with TRBJ1-5; D unclear. CDR1 MDHEN and CDR2 SYDVKM come from the germline V gene. Trimming removed 7 bases at V and 2 bases at J, with 6 bases between. The CDR3 runs 12 residues. The CDR3 region has the DNA TGTGCCAGCACTGTAGGCAATCAGCCCCAGCATTTT. Translated, it gives CASTVGNQPQHF.

V gene TRBV29-1 combines with J gene TRBJ2-5; D unclear. Trimming pared 0 bases from V and 7 bases from J, leaving 18 bases between. The CDR3 consists of 15 residues. Germline lookup yields CDR1 SQVTM and CDR2 ANQGSEA. CDR3 nucleotides: TGCAGCGTTGAAGATTCTGTGGCAGCCTTTCGGACCCAGTACTTC. It is translated as CSVEDSVAAFRTQYF.

The rearrangement links TRBV27 to TRBJ2-1, with D hard to call. CDR1 and CDR2 from the germline V gene are MNHEY and SMNVEV (reference sequence). V was shortened by 2 bases and J by 4 bases, with 15 bases between the two germline ends. This CDR3 is 16 amino acids long. This chain's CDR3 is CASSLRSQPQYNEQFF. In DNA form, the CDR3 reads TGTGCCAGCAGTTTAAGGTCACAGCCGCAATACAATGAGCAGTTCTTC.

This chain joins TRBV5-1 and TRBJ2-5; either TRBD1 or TRBD2 may fit D (5 bases each). This CDR3 is 13 amino acids long. Trimming cost V 0 bases and J 5 bases, with 8 bases left between them. Per germline, CDR1 SGHRS and CDR2 YFSETQ. CDR3 amino acids: CASSLERDETQYF. For the CDR3, the DNA is TGCGCCAGCAGCTTGGAAAGGGACGAGACCCAGTACTTC.

The V and J genes are TRBV2 and TRBJ1-2; TRBD1 agrees at 12 bases. The CDR3 has 17 residues. The germline V gene has CDR1 SNHLY and CDR2 FYNNEI. V lost 1 base, J lost 7 bases, and 10 bases stayed unmatched. DNA for the CDR3: TGTGCCAGCAGTGAAGTGTGGGGACAGGGGGCGAAGGGTGGCTACACCTTC. It is translated as CASSEVWGQGAKGGYTF. The variable domain in full, with the rest retrieved from reference TRBV2 and TRBJ1-2, is EPEVTQTPSHQVTQMGQEVILRCVPISNHLYFYWYRQILGQKVEFLVSFYNNEISEKSEIFDDQFSVERPDGSNFTLKIRSTKLEDSAMYFCASSEVWGQGAKGGYTFGSGTRLTVV.

This clone appeared once. The chain uses TRBV27 and TRBJ1-5; D might be TRBD1 (5 bases). V was clipped by 8 bases and J by 3 bases, with 20 bases between them. The CDR3 sequence is 16 residues long. Germline CDR1 reads MNHEY; CDR2 reads SMNVEV (reference sequence). The CDR3 is CASPGESRAHNQPQHF. CDR3 DNA sequence: TGTGCCAGCCCCGGGGAGAGCAGGGCCCACAATCAGCCCCAGCATTTT.

The V and J genes are TRBV5-1 and TRBJ1-2; TRBD1 might be the D (6 bases). CDR1 and CDR2 from the germline V gene are SGHRS and YFSETQ. V lost 4 bases to trimming and J lost 2 bases, with 21 bases between them. The CDR3 sequence is 17 residues long. The CDR3 loop is CASSPMRGGDKNYGYTF. The CDR3 nucleotides are TGCGCCAGCAGCCCAATGCGTGGGGGGGACAAGAACTATGGCTACACCTTC.

The V and J genes are TRBV5-4 and TRBJ2-1; a possible D gene is TRBD1 (5 bases). The CDR3 covers 13 residues. Germline CDR1 and CDR2: SGHNT and YYREEE (reference sequence). V gave up 5 bases and J gave up 4 bases, with 10 bases separating them. For the CDR3, the DNA is TGTGCCAGCAGTCCGGACAAGTACAATGAGCAGTTCTTC. Amino acids: CASSPDKYNEQFF.

In this sample, this clone turned up once. The chain carries TRBV5-1 and TRBJ2-5, with 10 nucleotides matching TRBD1. Germline V gene lookup returns CDR1 SGHRS and CDR2 YFSETQ. The J segment lost 3 bases and the V segment lost 3 bases, leaving 2 bases of the junction unmatched. This CDR3 has 14 residues. The CDR3 sequence is CASSSGQGEETQYF. The CDR3, as DNA: TGCGCCAGCAGCTCCGGACAGGGGGAAGAGACCCAGTACTTC. Variable domain in full (rest from reference TRBV5-1 and TRBJ2-5): KAGVTQTPRYLIKTRGQQVTLSCSPISGHRSVSWYQQTPGQGLQFLFEYFSETQRNKGNFPGRFSGRQFSNSRSEMNVSTLELGDSALYLCASSSGQGEETQYFGPGTRLLVL.

CDR3 DNA: TGTGCCAGCCGGGACAGGGGAACGACCGAGCAGTTCTTC. Its protein product is CASRDRGTTEQFF. The J gene is TRBJ2-1, the V gene TRBV19; 10 bases are shared with TRBD1. Losses at the gene ends were 9 bases for V and 10 bases for J; bases not matched to a gene: 9. Germline lookup yields CDR1 LNHDA and CDR2 SQIVND (reference sequence). The CDR3 covers 13 residues.

The V and J genes are TRBV5-4 and TRBJ2-3; TRBD1 or TRBD2 may be the D gene (5 bases each). CDR1 is SGHNT and CDR2 is YYREEE in the germline V gene (reference sequence). Trimming took off 5 bases at V and 0 bases at J, with 13 bases between the two ends. The CDR3 length is 15 residues. The CDR3 here is CASRRDRPSTDTQYF. Written as DNA, the CDR3 is TGTGCCAGCAGACGGGACCGACCTAGCACAGATACGCAGTATTTT.

V gene TRBV3-1 (or the pseudogene TRBV3-2) combines with J gene TRBJ2-2; D unclear. This CDR3 contains 13 residues. Trimming shortened V by 4 bases and J by 2 bases, and 5 bases separated the two germline ends. Looked up from germline, CDR1 is LGHDT and CDR2 is YNNKEL (reference sequence). The CDR3 reads CASSRINTGELFF. The CDR3 DNA reads TGTGCCAGCAGCCGAATAAACACCGGGGAGCTGTTTTTT.

This sequence joins TRBV10-3 and TRBJ1-1; D not resolved. Germline V gives CDR1 ENHRY, CDR2 SYGVKD. Trimming cost V 4 bases and J 3 bases, with 9 bases left between them. This CDR3 is 13 amino acids long. The CDR3 loop is CAISVLIDTEAFF. CDR3 DNA: TGTGCCATCAGTGTACTTATTGACACTGAAGCTTTCTTT.

The rearrangement links TRBV3-1 (or the pseudogene TRBV3-2) to TRBJ1-5; D ambiguous. From germline, CDR1 is LGHDT and CDR2 YNNKEL (reference sequence). The CDR3 is made up of 15 amino acids. V was clipped by 0 bases and J by 4 bases, with 10 bases between them. CDR3: CASSQDAAPNQPQHF. In DNA form, the CDR3 reads TGTGCCAGCAGCCAAGATGCGGCACCTAATCAGCCCCAGCATTTT.

The chain carries TRBV4-2 and TRBJ1-5, with 9 bases that match TRBD1. This CDR3 is built from 15 residues. Germline values: CDR1 LGHNA, CDR2 YNFKEQ. The J segment lost 5 bases and the V segment lost 2 bases, leaving 4 bases of the junction unmatched. The CDR3 DNA reads TGTGCCAGCAGCCAAAGGGACAGGGTGGATCAGCCCCAGCATTTT. This gives the protein CASSQRDRVDQPQHF.